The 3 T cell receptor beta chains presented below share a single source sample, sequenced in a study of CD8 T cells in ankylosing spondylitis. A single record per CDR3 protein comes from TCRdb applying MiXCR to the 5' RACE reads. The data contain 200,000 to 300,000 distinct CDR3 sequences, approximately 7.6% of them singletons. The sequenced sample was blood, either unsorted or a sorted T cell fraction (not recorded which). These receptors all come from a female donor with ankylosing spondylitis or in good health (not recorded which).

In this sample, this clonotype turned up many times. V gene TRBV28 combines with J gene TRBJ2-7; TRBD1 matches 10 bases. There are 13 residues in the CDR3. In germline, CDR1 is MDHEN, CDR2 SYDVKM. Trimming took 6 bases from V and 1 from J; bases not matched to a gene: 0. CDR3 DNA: TGTGCCAGCAGGGACAGGGGGTCCTACGAGCAGTACTTC. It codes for CASRDRGSYEQYF.

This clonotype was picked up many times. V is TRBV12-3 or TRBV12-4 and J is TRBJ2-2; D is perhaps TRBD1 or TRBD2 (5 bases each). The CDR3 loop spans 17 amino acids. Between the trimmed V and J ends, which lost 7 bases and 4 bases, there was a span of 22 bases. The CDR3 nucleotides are TGTGCCAGCATATCATACGGGGCCACGAAGGTCACCGGGGAGCTGTTTTTT. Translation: CASISYGATKVTGELFF.

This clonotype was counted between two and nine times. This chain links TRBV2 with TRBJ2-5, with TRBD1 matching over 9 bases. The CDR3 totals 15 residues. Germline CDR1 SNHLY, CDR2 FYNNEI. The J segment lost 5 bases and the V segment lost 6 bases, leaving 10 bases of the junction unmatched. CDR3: CASRRGGQGRETQYF. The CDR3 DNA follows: TGTGCCAGCAGGAGGGGGGGACAGGGACGGGAGACCCAGTACTTC.